This TCR beta chain was captured in a study of cytotoxic CD8 clonotypes in ibrutinib-treated CLL. TCR beta libraries used about 2 micrograms of DNA from cryopreserved PBMCs. V was shortened by 3 bases and J by 2 bases, with 12 bases between the two germline ends. There are 14 residues in the CDR3. Germline lookup yields CDR1 SQVTM and CDR2 ANQGSEA. The table came from immunoSEQ multiplex PCR; TCRdb's copy has only in-frame clones and leaves some out. This sample has over 120,000 clones, with 70% to 80% found just once. The material sequenced was PBMCs, taken after 24 months of ibrutinib treatment. This clonotype was sampled from a human donor with chronic lymphocytic leukemia. The rearrangement joins TRBV29-1 to TRBJ2-3; perhaps TRBD2 as D (6 bases). Here the CDR3 reads CSVEGGPVTDTQYF. In DNA, the CDR3 is TGCAGCGTTGAGGGGGGACCGGTCACAGATACGCAGTATTTT.